One and the same sample provided the 14 T cell receptor beta chains below, sequenced in a study of blood T cell repertoires in COVID-19. This table comes from immunoSEQ multiplex PCR, and its TCRdb copy is limited to in-frame clones, with some not included. This sample has roughly 75,000 clones, with around 85% found just once. Material: peripheral blood. The receptors come from a man in his fifties with COVID-19, enrolled during active disease.

A few counts support this clone. The chain joins TRBV6-5 to TRBJ1-2; 9 bases agree with TRBD1. This CDR3 has 15 amino acids. Trimming took 6 bases from V and 4 from J; bases not matched to a gene: 9. Germline V gives CDR1 MNHEY, CDR2 SVGAGI. The chain's CDR3 is CASSLQGAYGYGYTF. CDR3 nucleotides: TGTGCCAGCAGCTTACAGGGGGCGTATGGCTATGGCTACACCTTC.

In DNA form, the CDR3 reads TGTGCCAGCAGTTTTGGACTGGGGCCCCAGCATTTT. Amino acids: CASSFGLGPQHF. This rearrangement joins TRBV28 to TRBJ1-5; D not resolved. This CDR3 has 12 residues. With 3 bases removed from V and 9 bases from J, the gap between germline ends came to 9 bases. Germline assignment: CDR1 MDHEN and CDR2 SYDVKM.

CDR3 protein: CASSFGRGDYGYTF. The CDR3 DNA sequence: TGTGCCAGCAGTTTCGGAAGGGGCGACTATGGCTACACCTTC. V gene TRBV28 combines with J gene TRBJ1-2, with D maybe TRBD1 (5 bases). The ends were cut back, 3 bases at V and 3 bases at J, with 11 bases in the middle. This CDR3 has 14 amino acids. The germline V gene has CDR1 MDHEN and CDR2 SYDVKM.

The V gene is TRBV5-5, the J gene TRBJ1-2; 8 bases are shared with TRBD1. Per the germline V gene, CDR1 is SGHKS and CDR2 is YYEKEE (reference sequence). The V gene end was trimmed by 4 bases and the J gene end by 5 bases; junction bases not matched to a gene: 4. This CDR3 is built from 13 residues. CDR3 DNA sequence: TGTGCCAGCAGCCCCCGGACAGGGTATGGCTACACCTTC. As protein: CASSPRTGYGYTF.

V usage is TRBV30 and J usage is TRBJ2-3; TRBD1 might be the D (6 bases). The germline CDR1 and CDR2 sequences are GTSNPN and SVGIG (reference sequence). V was cut by 2 bases and J by 5 bases, with 20 bases left in between. CDR3 length equals 16 residues. CDR3 in DNA: TGTGCCTGGAGTCTCACCCTGGGAGAAGGGGGAGATACGCAGTATTTT. Its translation: CAWSLTLGEGGDTQYF.

This chain's CDR3 is CASSLAGGDEQFF. The CDR3, as DNA: TGTGCCAGTAGTTTAGCGGGAGGGGATGAGCAGTTCTTC. The chain is built from TRBV19 and TRBJ2-1, with 11 nucleotides matching TRBD2. The CDR3 extends over 13 amino acids. V trimming: 5 bases; J trimming: 8 bases; junction bases outside the gene matches: 2. Germline CDR1 is LNHDA and CDR2 is SQIVND (reference sequence).

This clone was found a few times. This chain joins TRBV28 and TRBJ1-6; the match to TRBD1 covers 8 bases. The CDR3 contains 20 residues. V lost 5 bases to trimming and J lost 6 bases; unmatched junction nucleotides: 21. In germline, CDR1 is MDHEN, CDR2 SYDVKM. Written as DNA, the CDR3 is TGTGCCAGCAGTCGGGGGTCAGACAGGGGTTCCCTCCTCCTTAATTCACCCCTCCACTTT. Amino acid sequence: CASSRGSDRGSLLLNSPLHF.

This clone was seen only once. The chain recombines TRBV14 with TRBJ2-7; 9 bases align to TRBD2. Looked up from germline, CDR1 is SGHDN and CDR2 is FVKESK. This CDR3 has 15 residues. The junction had 3 bases not matched to a gene; V was cut back by 3 bases and J by 0 bases. The DNA of the CDR3 is TGTGCCAGCAGCCACGGGACTAGCCTCTCCTACGAGCAGTACTTC. Translated, it gives CASSHGTSLSYEQYF.

The CDR3 protein is CASSVALNTEAFF. In nucleotides, the CDR3 is TGTGCCAGCAGCGTAGCATTGAACACTGAAGCTTTCTTT. The chain recombines TRBV9 with TRBJ1-1; D is uncertain. This CDR3 is built from 13 residues. CDR1 is SGDLS, CDR2 YYNGEE, per germline. Trimming took off 0 bases at V and 0 bases at J, with 3 bases between the two ends.

The CDR3 sequence: CASSPLGTGGWNEQFF. The DNA of the CDR3 is TGCGCCAGCAGCCCGTTAGGGACAGGGGGCTGGAATGAGCAGTTCTTC. The chain is built from TRBV5-1 and TRBJ2-1; 12 nucleotides align to TRBD1. Per germline, CDR1 SGHRS and CDR2 YFSETQ. The CDR3 totals 16 residues. V lost 4 bases and J lost 7; bases outside the gene matches: 9.

The rearrangement uses TRBV7-9 and TRBJ2-5, with TRBD2 matching 14 bases. V lost 5 bases and J lost 1; bases outside the gene matches: 3. The CDR3 totals 16 residues. The germline V gene has CDR1 SEHNR and CDR2 FQNEAQ (reference sequence). CDR3 DNA sequence: TGTGCCAGCAGCCAAGGGACTAGCGGGAGCCAAGAGACCCAGTACTTC. It codes for CASSQGTSGSQETQYF. The full variable domain, with the rest looked up from reference TRBV7-9 and TRBJ2-5, is DTGVSQNPRHKITKRGQNVTFRCDPISEHNRLYWYRQTLGQGPEFLTYFQNEAQLEKSRLLSDRFSAERPKGSFSTLEIQRTEQGDSAMYLCASSQGTSGSQETQYFGPGTRLLVL.

This chain joins TRBV7-3 and TRBJ2-1; 7 bases fit TRBD2. With V trimmed by 2 bases and J by 4 bases, 5 bases remained unmatched. CDR1 SGHTA and CDR2 FQGTGA come from the germline V gene. This CDR3 contains 15 residues. This CDR3 is CASSLGGRSYNEQFF. The CDR3 coding sequence is TGTGCCAGCAGCTTAGGCGGGAGATCTTACAATGAGCAGTTCTTC.

The rearrangement uses TRBV7-8 and TRBJ1-5; D not certain. The germline CDR1 and CDR2 sequences are SGHVS and FQNEAQ. Trimming cost V 0 bases and J 5 bases, with 8 bases left between them. The CDR3 consists of 14 residues. CDR3 coding DNA: TGTGCCAGCAGCTTAGCTGAGGAGGATCAGCCCCAGCATTTT. It encodes CASSLAEEDQPQHF.

The rearrangement joins TRBV6-5 to TRBJ2-3; D is uncertain. Per germline, CDR1 MNHEY and CDR2 SVGAGI. CDR3 length: 14 residues. V lost 4 bases, J lost 0 bases, and 8 bases lay in between. The CDR3 region has the DNA TGTGCCAGCAGTTTCTTTCGGAGCACAGATACGCAGTATTTT. Protein product: CASSFFRSTDTQYF.